Given below is one T cell receptor beta chain in context. What it binds is unknown. The data belong to a study of cytomegalovirus exposure and HLA in healthy donors. General observations from the study: The later analysis indicated that the majority of CMV-associated TCR beta chains appeared HLA-restricted. A likely sequencing artifact accounted for one observed cluster of highly shared sequence variants.

Germline CDR1 SNHLY, CDR2 FYNNEI. The CDR3 length is 12 residues. J gave up 7 bases and V 6 bases, and 2 bases lay outside the gene matches. The PCR employed 60 Vbeta primers together with 13 Jbeta primers. Assay: immunoSEQ multiplex PCR; the TCRdb copy retains only in-frame clones and omits some. The sample shows about 130,000 clones, about 71% of them seen only once. The sequence was collected from a woman aged 55-70 years in good health and CMV-seropositive. V is TRBV2 and J is TRBJ1-1, with 10 bases identical to TRBD1. Sequenced: PBMCs. CDR3 loop: CASRGDRGEAFF. In DNA, the CDR3 is TGTGCCAGCAGGGGGGACAGGGGTGAAGCTTTCTTT.